This T cell receptor beta chain was sequenced in a study of vaccination and CD4 T cells after COVID-19. Treatment defined: roughly 10-day PBMC culture with coronavirus spike peptide pools or control peptides (ViraFEST assay). Antigen-specific T cells were expanded with peptide pools by ViraFEST, and TCRs were then sequenced. CDR1 SEHNR and CDR2 FQNEAQ come from the germline V gene (reference sequence). This CDR3 comprises 14 residues. The junction had 7 bases not matched to a gene; V was cut back by 5 bases and J by 4 bases. Of note for this clonotype: Its antigen is as yet unknown.

Cultured CD4+ T-cell DNA underwent Oncomine TCR Beta short-read sequencing. TCRdb itself ran the PCR reads through MiXCR, one entry per CDR3 protein. Here the sample spans around 26,000 distinct CDR3 sequences, roughly 52% being singletons. The receptor was isolated from a human donor who received a COVID-19 vaccine. The chain uses TRBV7-9 and TRBJ1-1, with TRBD1 identical over 7 bases. Source: CD4+ T cells from blood, cultured in vitro, taken before SARS-CoV-2 vaccination. The DNA of the CDR3 is TGTGCCAGCAGCCACGCCAGGGGGAGCACTGAAGCTTTCTTT. Its protein product is CASSHARGSTEAFF.